Below, 23 T cell receptor beta chains from the same sample are listed, as sequenced in a study of beta chain features in type 1 diabetes. Reverse transcribing all isolated RNA meant expressed TCRB transcripts were sequenced. Using immunoSEQ multiplex PCR, the repertoire was profiled, and TCRdb retains in-frame clones only, with some absent. The table includes 400,000 to 600,000 clones, about 32% detected once. Sample: naive CD4+ T cells from blood. Receptor source: a man between 18 and 35 years old in good health.

This chain links TRBV15 with TRBJ2-1; the D gene is possibly TRBD1 (6 bases). V was shortened by 0 bases and J by 10 bases, with 7 bases between the two germline ends. Germline V gene lookup returns CDR1 LNHNV and CDR2 YYDKDF (reference sequence). There are 12 residues in the CDR3. CDR3 nucleotides: TGTGCCACCAGCAGAGACAGGGGAGAGCAGTTCTTC. Encoded protein: CATSRDRGEQFF. Looking up the rest from reference TRBV15 and TRBJ2-1 gives the full variable domain: DAMVIQNPRYQVTQFGKPVTLSCSQTLNHNVMYWYQQKSSQAPKLLFHYYDKDFNNEADTPDNFQSRRPNTSFCFLDIRSPGLGDTAMYLCATSRDRGEQFFGPGTRLTVL.

V is TRBV25-1 and J is TRBJ2-1; 12 bases align to TRBD2. There are 16 residues in the CDR3. The germline gives CDR1 MGHDK, CDR2 SYGVNS. Germline trimming cut 1 base from V and 12 bases from J; bases unmatched to any gene: 10. DNA for the CDR3: TGTGCCAGCAGTGAATGGGGGACTAGCGGGCCAATAGGGCAGTTCTTC. Translated, it gives CASSEWGTSGPIGQFF.

This clone appeared a few times. The gene calls are TRBV7-7 and TRBJ2-1; 8 bases are shared with TRBD2. CDR1 and CDR2 from the germline V gene are SSHAT and FNYEAQ (reference sequence). V lost 5 bases, J lost 1 base, and 7 bases stayed unmatched. The CDR3 contains 16 residues. In nucleotides, the CDR3 is TGTGCCAGCAGCGCCTCCGGGACTAGTTCCTACAATGAGCAGTTCTTC. It is translated as CASSASGTSSYNEQFF.

This sequence joins TRBV7-2 and TRBJ2-5; no definite D call. The CDR3 extends over 14 amino acids. V was shortened by 4 bases and J by 0 bases, with 9 bases between the two germline ends. Germline V gene data show CDR1 as SGHTA and CDR2 as FQGNSA. The DNA of the CDR3 is TGTGCCAGCAGCTCGGAAGGGTACCAAGAGACCCAGTACTTC. Amino acid sequence: CASSSEGYQETQYF.

This rearrangement joins TRBV11-3 to TRBJ2-1, with TRBD1 matching 7 bases. CDR3 length: 15 residues. V gave up 5 bases and J gave up 3 bases; unmatched junction bases: 7. Germline CDR1 reads SGHNT; CDR2 reads YENEEA. The CDR3 protein is CASSARQGNYNEQFF. The CDR3 region has the DNA TGTGCCAGCAGCGCCAGACAGGGTAACTACAATGAGCAGTTCTTC.

This clone was observed a handful of times. This sequence joins TRBV30 and TRBJ2-7; D call uncertain. Germline CDR1 GTSNPN, CDR2 SVGIG (reference sequence). This CDR3 has 12 amino acids. This CDR3 reads CAGGRLTYEQYF. The CDR3 region has the DNA TGTGCTGGCGGCCGATTAACCTACGAGCAGTACTTC.

This chain links TRBV30 with TRBJ2-7; TRBD2 might be the D (6 bases). The CDR3 runs 14 residues. CDR1 and CDR2 from the germline V gene are GTSNPN and SVGIG (reference sequence). Trimming shortened V by 0 bases and J by 3 bases, and 12 bases separated the two germline ends. The CDR3 DNA reads TGTGCCTGGAGTGTGATGGGAGGCAGCTACGAGCAGTACTTC. Protein product: CAWSVMGGSYEQYF. The complete variable domain, with remaining parts taken from reference TRBV30 and TRBJ2-7, reads SQTIHQWPATLVQPVGSPLSLECTVEGTSNPNLYWYRQAAGRGLQLLFYSVGIGQISSEVPQNLSASRPQDRQFILSSKKLLLSDSGFYLCAWSVMGGSYEQYFGPGTRLTVT.

J is TRBJ2-1 and V is TRBV5-1; D uncertain. Per germline, CDR1 SGHRS and CDR2 YFSETQ. The V end lost 4 bases, the J end lost 6 bases, and 14 bases lay between the germline ends. The CDR3 has 14 amino acids. The CDR3 sequence: CASSPTWTSNEQFF. The CDR3 nucleotides are TGCGCCAGCAGCCCTACTTGGACGTCCAATGAGCAGTTCTTC.

The chain links TRBV9 to TRBJ2-7; either TRBD1 or TRBD2 may supply D (6 bases each). Trimming cost V 0 bases and J 0 bases, with 10 bases left between them. Germline CDR1 SGDLS, CDR2 YYNGEE. The CDR3 has 15 amino acids. The CDR3 loop reads CASSVERGPSYEQYF. The CDR3 bases are TGTGCCAGCAGCGTAGAACGGGGGCCCTCCTACGAGCAGTACTTC.

The sample holds a few counts of this clone. The chain combines TRBV30 with TRBJ2-3; D is possibly TRBD1 (5 bases). This CDR3 spans 14 amino acids. CDR1 is GTSNPN and CDR2 is SVGIG in the germline V gene (reference sequence). Trimming pared 3 bases from V and 2 bases from J, leaving 12 bases between. The CDR3 DNA reads as TGTGCCTGGAGGCCAACAGGAATCACAGATACGCAGTATTTT. This codes for CAWRPTGITDTQYF.

The chain's CDR3 is CAWRPRELLRVIEAFF. CDR3 bases: TGTGCCTGGAGGCCCCGGGAACTCCTTAGGGTAATCGAAGCTTTCTTT. The V call is TRBV30, the J call TRBJ1-1; D unclear. The CDR3 is made up of 16 amino acids. Per the germline V gene, CDR1 is GTSNPN and CDR2 is SVGIG (reference sequence). Trimming removed 3 bases at V and 8 bases at J, with 25 bases between.

This clone was seen a few times. The chain uses TRBV7-9 and TRBJ2-3, with TRBD2 as a possible D gene (5 bases). The CDR3 covers 15 residues. Between the trimmed V and J ends, which lost 2 bases and 0 bases, there was a span of 9 bases. Germline V gene sequence: CDR1 SEHNR, CDR2 FQNEAQ (reference sequence). This CDR3 reads CASSLMGGSTDTQYF. The CDR3 DNA reads as TGTGCCAGCAGCTTAATGGGCGGGAGCACAGATACGCAGTATTTT.

This clone was seen only a few times. The CDR3, as DNA: TGCAGCGTTCGAGCGGAGACCTACGAGCAGTACTTC. This codes for CSVRAETYEQYF. The chain links TRBV29-1 to TRBJ2-7; a possible D gene is TRBD2 (5 bases). The CDR3 is 12 residues long. Trimming shortened V by 5 bases and J by 2 bases, and 10 bases separated the two germline ends. CDR1 and CDR2 (germline): SQVTM, ANQGSEA.

The chain couples TRBV25-1 to TRBJ2-1; D uncertain. Trimming stripped 1 base from V and 5 bases from J, with 3 bases between. CDR3 size: 12 residues. Germline CDR1 and CDR2: MGHDK and SYGVNS. The CDR3 protein is CASSEWNNEQFF. CDR3 sequence (DNA): TGTGCCAGCAGTGAATGGAACAATGAGCAGTTCTTC.

This clone was counted a few times. The V call is TRBV23-1, the J call TRBJ1-5; D is undetermined. TRBV23-1 falls under the ORF class, with uncertain function. V gave up 5 bases and J gave up 0 bases, with 8 bases separating them. The CDR3 has 14 residues. The chain's CDR3 is CASSCPGSNQPQHF. The CDR3 bases are TGCGCCAGCAGTTGTCCGGGTAGCAATCAGCCCCAGCATTTT.

This clone has a handful of counts. This chain links TRBV9 with TRBJ2-7; 10 bases agree with TRBD1. Germline V gene sequence: CDR1 SGDLS, CDR2 YYNGEE. The junction had 4 bases not matched to a gene; V was cut back by 4 bases and J by 3 bases. This CDR3 contains 14 residues. CDR3: CASSLGQGNYEQYF. In DNA, the CDR3 is TGTGCCAGCAGCTTGGGACAGGGGAACTACGAGCAGTACTTC.

The CDR3 DNA sequence: TGCGCCAGCAGCTTGGTTCCCGCCAATACGCAGTATTTT. It yields the protein CASSLVPANTQYF. The chain carries TRBV5-1 and TRBJ2-3; D is ambiguous. Germline CDR1 is SGHRS and CDR2 is YFSETQ. Trimming removed 0 bases from V and 7 bases from J, with 9 bases in between. This CDR3 has 13 amino acids.

J is TRBJ2-2 and V is TRBV30, with 7 bases fitting TRBD1. Germline lookup yields CDR1 GTSNPN and CDR2 SVGIG (reference sequence). V shed 2 bases, J shed 1 base, and the junction held 7 bases outside the gene matches. The CDR3 extends over 16 amino acids. The CDR3 region is CAWSIRGQLNTGELFF. The DNA for the CDR3 is TGTGCCTGGAGTATCAGGGGACAGCTGAACACCGGGGAGCTGTTTTTT.

The chain uses TRBV6-5 and TRBJ2-1, with 10 bases identical to TRBD2. The germline V gene encodes CDR1 MNHEY and CDR2 SVGAGI. J lost 7 bases, V lost 6 bases, and 9 bases had no gene match. The CDR3 totals 15 residues. DNA for the CDR3: TGTGCCAGCAGGCAAAGCGGGAGGGCCTCGAATGAGCAGTTCTTC. This gives the protein CASRQSGRASNEQFF.

The V and J genes are TRBV13 and TRBJ2-3, with TRBD1 matching 8 bases. Germline loops: CDR1 PRHDT, CDR2 FYEKMQ (reference sequence). Unmatched junction bases numbered 5, after V lost 4 bases and J lost 2 bases. The length of the CDR3 is 15 residues. As DNA, the CDR3 is TGTGCCAGCAGCTCGGGACAGGCGTACACAGATACGCAGTATTTT. Its translation: CASSSGQAYTDTQYF.

V usage is TRBV15 and J usage is TRBJ2-2; D gene unclear. CDR1 LNHNV and CDR2 YYDKDF come from the germline V gene (reference sequence). Trimming removed 4 bases from V and 3 bases from J, with 12 bases in between. The CDR3 spans 15 residues. The CDR3 nucleotides are TGTGCCACCAGCACATATTCCAGAGACACCGGGGAGCTGTTTTTT. This translates into CATSTYSRDTGELFF.

This sequence joins TRBV30 and TRBJ2-5; 12 bases fit TRBD1. Germline trimming cut 0 bases from V and 4 bases from J; bases unmatched to any gene: 6. CDR3 size: 16 residues. Germline V gives CDR1 GTSNPN, CDR2 SVGIG (reference sequence). CDR3 residues: CAWSVQRDRGRETQYF. The CDR3, as DNA: TGTGCCTGGAGTGTACAGCGGGACAGGGGGCGAGAGACCCAGTACTTC.

V and J are TRBV30 and TRBJ2-3; D possibly corresponds to TRBD1 (6 bases). The V end was cut by 0 bases, the J end by 7 bases, with 11 bases between. The germline V gene encodes CDR1 GTSNPN and CDR2 SVGIG (reference sequence). The CDR3 covers 13 residues. The CDR3: CAWSVGQGNTQYF. The CDR3 DNA sequence: TGTGCCTGGAGTGTAGGTCAGGGGAATACGCAGTATTTT.